Detailed here is one TCR beta chain. This specimen belongs to a study of blood T cell repertoires in COVID-19. The CDR3 is 13 amino acids. V shed 6 bases and J 3 bases; nucleotides not matched to a gene: 3. The assay was immunoSEQ multiplex PCR, and TCRdb's table has in-frame clones only and misses some. This table holds 150,000 to 200,000 clones, 88% found once. The sequencing input was peripheral blood. The V gene is TRBV12-3 or TRBV12-4, the J gene TRBJ2-7; 9 nucleotides line up with TRBD2. The receptor comes from a human donor in a cohort sampled during active COVID-19. The CDR3 reads CASSARGGYEQYF. The CDR3 nucleotides read TGTGCCAGCAGCGCGCGGGGGGGCTACGAGCAGTACTTC.